This T cell receptor beta chain appears in the sequencing data of a study of control samples from healthy donors and cancer patients. V was clipped by 6 bases and J by 3 bases; unmatched bases: 8. Germline V gene sequence: CDR1 LNHDA, CDR2 SQIVND (reference sequence). The CDR3 loop spans 14 amino acids. Repertoires were generated with immunoSEQ multiplex PCR, while TCRdb's copy carries only in-frame clones and drops some. This table holds over 150,000 clones, around 94% found once. The rearrangement uses TRBV19 and TRBJ2-7; the match to TRBD1 covers 7 bases. This clonotype was obtained from a woman under 30 in good health. Sequenced input: blood. The CDR3 protein is CASRQTGTHYEQYF. CDR3 in DNA: TGTGCCAGTAGACAGACAGGGACCCACTACGAGCAGTACTTC. Based on the CDR3 plus reference TRBV19 and TRBJ2-7, the full variable domain is DGGITQSPKYLFRKEGQNVTLSCEQNLNHDAMYWYRQDPGQGLRLIYYSQIVNDFQKGDIAEGYSVSREKKESFPLTVTSAQKNPTAFYLCASRQTGTHYEQYFGPGTRLTVT.